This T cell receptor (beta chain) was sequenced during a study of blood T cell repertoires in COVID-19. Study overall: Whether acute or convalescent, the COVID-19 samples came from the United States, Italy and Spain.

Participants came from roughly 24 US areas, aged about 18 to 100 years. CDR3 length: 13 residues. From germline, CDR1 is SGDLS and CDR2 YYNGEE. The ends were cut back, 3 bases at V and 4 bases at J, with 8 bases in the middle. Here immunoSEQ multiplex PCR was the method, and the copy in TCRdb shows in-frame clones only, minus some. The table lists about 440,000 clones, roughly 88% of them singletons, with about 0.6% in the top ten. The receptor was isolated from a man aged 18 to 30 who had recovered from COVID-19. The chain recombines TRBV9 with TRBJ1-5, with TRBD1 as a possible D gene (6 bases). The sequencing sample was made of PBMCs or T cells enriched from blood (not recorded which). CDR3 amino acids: CASSAGENQPQHF. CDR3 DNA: TGTGCCAGCAGCGCAGGGGAAAATCAGCCCCAGCATTTT.